Listed below are T cell receptor beta chains from one sample, sequenced in a study of identical twins. In TCRdb, the 5' RACE reads were re-called with MiXCR into one record per CDR3 protein. The table includes about 200,000 distinct CDR3 sequences, approximately 7.1% detected once. The data also belong to a second study, concerning T cells expressing NK-cell markers.

Input material: CD8+ T cells sorted from blood. The source is a young woman in good health. The conserved cysteine and the conserved F or W are not part of the CDR3 here. The order of the fields is clone size, V gene, D gene, CDR3 protein. The D gene is left open where the match is weak. Size values are once, few and many counts, or a class for expanded clones, and some rows have none.

few TRBV18 - ASSTDSPYEQY
- TRBV3-1 - ACSQDQTTLAKNIQY
few TRBV27 TRBD2 ASSSPSGVAGRGETQY
- TRBV6-1 TRBD1 AGDRGNEQF
few TRBV27 - ASSLISGGGYNEQF
many TRBV12-3/TRBV12-4 TRBD1 ASSDTGQGAYEQY
- TRBV12-3/TRBV12-4 TRBD1 ASSLQGARYEQY
- TRBV11-2 TRBD1 ASSPSRGRAYEQY
few TRBV7-9 TRBD1 ASRTGVNTEAF
- TRBV12-3/TRBV12-4 - ASRLDTTTEAF
many TRBV7-2 TRBD2 ASSLDASGDPYEQY
- TRBV2 - ASNSAIEAF
- TRBV5-5 - ASSLVWEGDWNTEAF
- TRBV4-1 - ASSPGWESSYNEQF
many TRBV9 - ASSPANTGELF
- TRBV20-1 - SAPGLLTDTQY